The 2 T cell receptor beta chains presented below share a single source sample, sequenced in a study of T cell changes during pregnancy in multiple sclerosis. Measured with immunoSEQ multiplex PCR; TCRdb has only the in-frame clones, and not every one. The table lists about 40,000 clones, approximately 88% of them singletons, with roughly 4.9% in the top ten. This specimen consisted of peripheral blood, obtained in the first trimester of pregnancy. The source is a female donor in good health, enrolled as a control in a pregnancy study.

The chain recombines TRBV2 with TRBJ1-4; the D gene is possibly TRBD1 (5 bases). Germline CDR1 and CDR2: SNHLY and FYNNEI. CDR3 length: 13 amino acids. V was clipped by 8 bases and J by 5 bases, with 12 bases between them. CDR3 amino acids: CASFGRGNEKLFF. CDR3 coding DNA: TGTGCCAGCTTCGGACGGGGGAATGAAAAACTGTTTTTT.

The CDR3 here is CASYGMGNYGYTF. The CDR3 DNA reads TGTGCCAGCTACGGGATGGGGAACTATGGCTACACCTTC. The chain uses TRBV7-8 and TRBJ1-2; no reliable D call. The germline V and J ends were trimmed by 8 bases and 2 bases, with 12 bases remaining between them. From germline, CDR1 is SGHVS and CDR2 FQNEAQ. The CDR3 is made up of 13 amino acids.